The 16 T cell receptor beta chains below were found in one sample sequenced in a study of T cell repertoires in cytomegalovirus infection. These receptors lack a known antigen. TCRdb fed the reads into MiXCR, producing one record per CDR3 protein. In the table there are 680,000 or so distinct CDR3 sequences, approximately 33% of which are singletons. Source: cultured PBMCs, taken from culture after CMV antigen stimulation. The receptors come from a human donor in good health (CMV status not recorded). Some clones in this sample may be carry-over from other donors' samples.

The J gene is TRBJ2-7, the V gene TRBV18; tentatively, D is TRBD1 (5 bases). Looked up from germline, CDR1 is KGHSH and CDR2 is LQKENI. The V end lost 3 bases, the J end lost 6 bases, and 9 bases lay between the germline ends. The CDR3 totals 12 residues. The CDR3 protein is CASSPRDSEQYF. The CDR3 DNA reads as TGTGCCAGCTCACCCCGCGACAGCGAGCAGTACTTC. The entire variable domain, with the rest obtained from reference TRBV18 and TRBJ2-7, is as follows: NAGVMQNPRHLVRRRGQEARLRCSPMKGHSHVYWYRQLPEEGLKFMVYLQKENIIDESGMPKERFSAEFPKEGPSILRIQQVVRGDSAAYFCASSPRDSEQYFGPGTRLTVT.

This clonotype was seen more than once but under ten times. The chain has TRBV7-2 and TRBJ2-7; D remains ambiguous. V was pared by 1 base and J by 7 bases, with 8 bases between. The CDR3 length is 12 residues. The germline CDR1 and CDR2 sequences are SGHTA and FQGNSA. Here the CDR3 reads CASSLVLREQYF. The CDR3 DNA is TGTGCCAGCAGCTTAGTTCTTAGGGAGCAGTACTTC.

This clonotype showed up just a few times. CDR3 sequence: CASSLQGADEQFF. Here the CDR3 DNA reads TGTGCCAGCAGCTTACAGGGGGCGGATGAGCAGTTCTTC. The chain recombines TRBV7-2 with TRBJ2-1; 8 nucleotides match TRBD1. CDR1 is SGHTA and CDR2 is FQGNSA in the germline V gene. The junction had 2 bases not matched to a gene; V was cut back by 2 bases and J by 8 bases. CDR3 length: 13 residues.

V is TRBV11-2 and J is TRBJ2-5, with D possibly TRBD2 on 5 matching bases. There are 15 residues in the CDR3. V was trimmed by 5 bases and J by 5 bases, leaving 18 bases between them. Per the germline V gene, CDR1 is SGHAT and CDR2 is FQNNGV. The DNA of the CDR3 is TGTGCCAGCAGCCCCCCCGAGAGGGCTGGGGAGACCCAGTACTTC. Protein sequence: CASSPPERAGETQYF. The entire variable domain, with the rest obtained from reference TRBV11-2 and TRBJ2-5, is as follows: EAGVAQSPRYKIIEKRQSVAFWCNPISGHATLYWYQQILGQGPKLLIQFQNNGVVDDSQLPKDRFSAERLKGVDSTLKIQPAKLEDSAVYLCASSPPERAGETQYFGPGTRLLVL.

The gene calls are TRBV6-1 and TRBJ2-7; TRBD1 matches at 10 bases. This CDR3 is 14 amino acids long. V lost 7 bases and J lost 3; bases outside the gene matches: 6. Germline lookup yields CDR1 MNHNS and CDR2 SASEGT. In DNA form, the CDR3 reads TGTGCCAGCACCCGGGACAGGGGATTCTACGAGCAGTACTTC. It encodes CASTRDRGFYEQYF.

The gene calls are TRBV7-6 and TRBJ2-2; D is perhaps TRBD2 (6 bases). Germline V gene data show CDR1 as SGHVS and CDR2 as FNYEAQ. This CDR3 is 12 amino acids long. Trimming stripped 10 bases from V and 6 bases from J, with 12 bases between. For the CDR3, the DNA is TGTGCCACTGATGGGGGGTCCGGGGAGCTGTTTTTT. Translated: CATDGGSGELFF.

The chain links TRBV29-1 to TRBJ1-1; no firm D call. The CDR3 sequence is 14 residues long. Germline CDR1 is SQVTM and CDR2 is ANQGSEA. The CDR3 DNA reads as TGCAGGGCTACAGTGACCACTTTGAGCACTGAAGCTTTCTTT. The encoded protein is CRATVTTLSTEAFF.

This clonotype was recorded at least ten times. The chain is built from TRBV7-2 and TRBJ1-4; D may be TRBD1 (5 bases). CDR3 length: 18 amino acids. Between the trimmed V and J ends, which lost 8 bases and 0 bases, there was a span of 22 bases. CDR1 and CDR2 (germline): SGHTA, FQGNSA. The CDR3 DNA reads TGTGCCAGCGTCATAATCGGGAGTGGGGGAGCAACTAATGAAAAACTGTTTTTT. Its protein product is CASVIIGSGGATNEKLFF.

V usage is TRBV4-2 and J usage is TRBJ1-5; D may be TRBD1 (5 bases). Trimming took 4 bases from V and 6 from J, leaving 22 bases between them. Per the germline V gene, CDR1 is LGHNA and CDR2 is YNFKEQ. This CDR3 is built from 17 residues. The CDR3 protein is CASSRRFNRRSIQPQHF. DNA of the CDR3: TGTGCCAGCAGCCGCCGATTCAACAGGAGGTCCATTCAGCCCCAGCATTTT.

The V call is TRBV20-1, the J call TRBJ2-3; TRBD1 matches 7 bases. Germline CDR1 and CDR2: DFQATT and SNEGSKA (reference sequence). The V gene end was trimmed by 6 bases and the J gene end by 0 bases; junction bases not matched to a gene: 6. This CDR3 comprises 14 residues. The CDR3 is CSAWDSRSTDTQYF. The CDR3 region has the DNA TGCAGTGCGTGGGACAGTCGGAGCACAGATACGCAGTATTTT.

The chain joins TRBV18 to TRBJ2-1, with 10 nucleotides matching TRBD2. Germline lookup yields CDR1 KGHSH and CDR2 LQKENI. Germline trimming cut 5 bases from V and 6 bases from J; bases unmatched to any gene: 19. The CDR3 is 19 amino acids. CDR3 residues: CASSSRLAGLPHPVNEQFF. As DNA, the CDR3 is TGTGCCAGCTCATCCAGACTAGCGGGCCTCCCTCACCCCGTCAATGAGCAGTTCTTC.

This chain links TRBV19 with TRBJ2-5; 8 bases match TRBD2. Germline V gene sequence: CDR1 LNHDA, CDR2 SQIVND (reference sequence). CDR3 length equals 14 residues. V trimming: 6 bases; J trimming: 9 bases; junction bases outside the gene matches: 12. For the CDR3, the DNA is TGTGCCAGTAGCCCTAAGCGGGGGTTTGGTGCCCAGTACTTC. This sequence encodes CASSPKRGFGAQYF.

The CDR3: CASTTRGLAGGWNEQFF. CDR3 coding DNA: TGTGCCAGCACCACCCGCGGACTAGCGGGAGGGTGGAATGAGCAGTTCTTC. The chain couples TRBV11-2 to TRBJ2-1; 15 bases match TRBD2. The J segment lost 7 bases and the V segment lost 7 bases, leaving 11 bases of the junction unmatched. Germline CDR1 SGHAT, CDR2 FQNNGV. CDR3 length: 17 residues.

Ten or more counts support this clonotype. V gene TRBV29-1 combines with J gene TRBJ1-4; D uncertain. The V and J ends lost 6 bases and 3 bases respectively, with 14 bases between them. Germline loops: CDR1 SQVTM, CDR2 ANQGSEA. This CDR3 has 14 residues. The CDR3 bases are TGCAGCGTCGGACGGGGATTAGCTAATGAAAAACTGTTTTTT. It specifies CSVGRGLANEKLFF.

This clonotype was found once. J is TRBJ1-5 and V is TRBV4-1; D uncertain. V was pared by 2 bases and J by 8 bases, with 16 bases between. CDR1 and CDR2 from the germline V gene are MGHRA and YSYEKL. CDR3 length: 15 amino acids. As DNA, the CDR3 is TGCGCCAGCAGCCAATCTATGGCCAGAAGCGAGCCCCAGCATTTT. Its translation is CASSQSMARSEPQHF.

The chain carries TRBV6-5 and TRBJ2-1; D not certain. Trimming took off 5 bases at V and 5 bases at J, with 7 bases between the two ends. CDR1 and CDR2 from the germline V gene are MNHEY and SVGAGI. The CDR3 has 12 residues. CDR3 nucleotide sequence: TGTGCCAGCAGTCGAAATGACAATGAGCAGTTCTTC. Translating it yields CASSRNDNEQFF.